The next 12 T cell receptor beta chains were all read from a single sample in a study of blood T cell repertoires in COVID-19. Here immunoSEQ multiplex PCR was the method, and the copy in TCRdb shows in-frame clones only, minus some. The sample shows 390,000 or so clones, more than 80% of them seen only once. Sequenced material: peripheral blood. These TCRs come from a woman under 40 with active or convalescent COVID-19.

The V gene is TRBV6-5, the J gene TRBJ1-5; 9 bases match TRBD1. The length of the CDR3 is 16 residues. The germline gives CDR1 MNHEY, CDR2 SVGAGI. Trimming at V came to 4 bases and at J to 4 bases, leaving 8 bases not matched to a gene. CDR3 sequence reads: CASSSQGAGLNQPQHF. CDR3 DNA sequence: TGTGCCAGCAGTTCACAGGGGGCAGGTCTTAATCAGCCCCAGCATTTT.

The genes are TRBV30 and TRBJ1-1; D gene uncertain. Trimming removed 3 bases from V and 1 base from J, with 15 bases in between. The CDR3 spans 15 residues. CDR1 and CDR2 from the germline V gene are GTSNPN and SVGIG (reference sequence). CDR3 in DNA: TGTGCCTGGAGCCTGACATGGGTTTCGAACACTGAAGCTTTCTTT. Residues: CAWSLTWVSNTEAFF. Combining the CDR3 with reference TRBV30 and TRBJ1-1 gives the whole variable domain SQTIHQWPATLVQPVGSPLSLECTVEGTSNPNLYWYRQAAGRGLQLLFYSVGIGQISSEVPQNLSASRPQDRQFILSSKKLLLSDSGFYLCAWSLTWVSNTEAFFGQGTRLTVV.

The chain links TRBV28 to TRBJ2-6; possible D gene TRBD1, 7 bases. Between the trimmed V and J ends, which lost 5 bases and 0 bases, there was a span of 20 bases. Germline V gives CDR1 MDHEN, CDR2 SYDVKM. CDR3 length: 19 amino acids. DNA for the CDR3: TGTGCCAGCAGTCCCCCGGAGGGGGCAGATTACTCTGGGGCCAACGTCCTGACTTTC. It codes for CASSPPEGADYSGANVLTF. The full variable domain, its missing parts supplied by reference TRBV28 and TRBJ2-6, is DVKVTQSSRYLVKRTGEKVFLECVQDMDHENMFWYRQDPGLGLRLIYFSYDVKMKEKGDIPEGYSVSREKKERFSLILESASTNQTSMYLCASSPPEGADYSGANVLTFGAGSRLTVL.

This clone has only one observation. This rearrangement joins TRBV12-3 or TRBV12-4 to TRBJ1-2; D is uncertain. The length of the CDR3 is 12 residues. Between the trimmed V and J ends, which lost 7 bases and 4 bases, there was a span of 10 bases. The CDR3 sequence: CASTAPGYGYTF. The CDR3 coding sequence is TGTGCCAGCACCGCCCCGGGCTATGGCTACACCTTC.

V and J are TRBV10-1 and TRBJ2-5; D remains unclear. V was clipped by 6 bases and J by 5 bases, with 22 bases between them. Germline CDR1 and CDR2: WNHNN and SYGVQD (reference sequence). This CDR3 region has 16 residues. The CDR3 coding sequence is TGCGCCAGCAGCGGAGATAAAAACTCCTCTCGGGAGACCCAGTACTTC. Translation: CASSGDKNSSRETQYF.

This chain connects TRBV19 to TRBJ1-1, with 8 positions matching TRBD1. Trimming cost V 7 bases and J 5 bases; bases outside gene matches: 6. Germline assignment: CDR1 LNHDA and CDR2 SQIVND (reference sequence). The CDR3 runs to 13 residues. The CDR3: CASTRTGITEAFF. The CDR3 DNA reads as TGTGCCAGTACTAGGACAGGGATAACTGAAGCTTTCTTT. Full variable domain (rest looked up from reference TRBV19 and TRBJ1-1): DGGITQSPKYLFRKEGQNVTLSCEQNLNHDAMYWYRQDPGQGLRLIYYSQIVNDFQKGDIAEGYSVSREKKESFPLTVTSAQKNPTAFYLCASTRTGITEAFFGQGTRLTVV.

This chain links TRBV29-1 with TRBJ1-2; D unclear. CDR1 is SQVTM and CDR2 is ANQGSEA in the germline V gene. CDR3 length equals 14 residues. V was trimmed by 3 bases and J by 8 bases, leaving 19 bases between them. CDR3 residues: CSVDVSGIGGGYTF. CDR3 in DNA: TGCAGCGTTGACGTCTCGGGCATAGGAGGGGGCTACACCTTC.

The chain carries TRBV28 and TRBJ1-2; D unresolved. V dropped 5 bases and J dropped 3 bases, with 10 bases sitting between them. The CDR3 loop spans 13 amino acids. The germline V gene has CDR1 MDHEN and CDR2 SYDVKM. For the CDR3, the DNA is TGTGCCAGCAGTCTAAACGGGGACTATGGCTACACCTTC. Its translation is CASSLNGDYGYTF.

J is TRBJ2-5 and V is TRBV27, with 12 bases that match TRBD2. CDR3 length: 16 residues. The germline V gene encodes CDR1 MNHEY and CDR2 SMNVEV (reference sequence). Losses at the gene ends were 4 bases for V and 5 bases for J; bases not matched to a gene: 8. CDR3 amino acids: CASSSPLAGGLETQYF. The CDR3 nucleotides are TGTGCCAGCAGTTCCCCTCTAGCGGGGGGGCTGGAGACCCAGTACTTC.

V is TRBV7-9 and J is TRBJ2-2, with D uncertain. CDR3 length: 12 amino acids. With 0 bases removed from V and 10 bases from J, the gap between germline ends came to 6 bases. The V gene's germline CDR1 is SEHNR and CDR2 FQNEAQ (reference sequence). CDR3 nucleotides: TGTGCCAGCAGCTTAGCCCGTTCGGAGCTGTTTTTT. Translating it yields CASSLARSELFF.

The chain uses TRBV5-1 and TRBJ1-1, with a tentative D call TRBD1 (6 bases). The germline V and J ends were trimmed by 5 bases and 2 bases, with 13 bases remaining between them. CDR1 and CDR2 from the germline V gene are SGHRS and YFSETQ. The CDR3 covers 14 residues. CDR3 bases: TGCGCCAGCAGATCCGGACAGCTTAACACTGAAGCTTTCTTT. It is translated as CASRSGQLNTEAFF.

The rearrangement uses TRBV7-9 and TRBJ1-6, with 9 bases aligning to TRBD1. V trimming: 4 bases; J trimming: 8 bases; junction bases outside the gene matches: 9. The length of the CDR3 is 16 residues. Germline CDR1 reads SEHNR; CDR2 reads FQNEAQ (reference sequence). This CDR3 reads CASSSPQGASHSPLHF. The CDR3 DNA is TGTGCCAGCAGCTCCCCACAGGGGGCCTCGCATTCACCCCTCCACTTT.